The next 2 T cell receptor beta chains were all read from a single sample in a study of shared clonotypes between healthy human individuals (dated by TCRdb to 2018 to 2020). The library came from the immunoSEQ multiplex PCR assay. Entries here come from immuneACCESS through TCRdb and include only in-frame sequences with V and J called. Some clones fail to appear in such tables; in the studies checked, an unresolved V gene covers under half of the shortfall, and the cause of the remainder is unknown. For this sample the table gives roughly 2.5 million clones, of which over 85% were detected only once. Jointly, the top ten make up around 0.14% of the sample. The source material was naive CD4+ T cells sorted from blood. The cell subset or site label, read with the paper, signifies: CD45RA+ positively selected. The receptors stem from a man between 18 and 35 years old in good health.

Comment on this clone: In the same sample, other DNA sequences code for this CDR3. The chain has TRBV11-2 and TRBJ1-5, with D possibly matching TRBD1 (6 bases). This CDR3 region has 14 residues. V dropped 2 bases and J dropped 2 bases, with 7 bases sitting between them. In germline, CDR1 is SGHAT, CDR2 FQNNGV. In DNA, the CDR3 is TGTGCCAGCAGCTTACCAGGGGGCAATCAGCCCCAGCATTTT. Protein sequence: CASSLPGGNQPQHF.

V and J are TRBV5-1 and TRBJ2-5; D gene ambiguous. V lost 3 bases and J lost 1, with 13 bases in between. Germline CDR1 and CDR2: SGHRS and YFSETQ. The length of the CDR3 is 15 residues. CDR3 nucleotide sequence: TGCGCCAGCAGCTCCGCCGGGCAGGTCCAAGAGACCCAGTACTTC. This translates into CASSSAGQVQETQYF.